A selection of T cell receptor beta chains follows, all from one sample in a study of shared clonotypes between healthy human individuals. TCRdb keeps only in-frame clones here, not all; method: immunoSEQ multiplex PCR. The table records millions of clones, approximately 90% of them present only once. Sequencing was carried out using naive CD4+ T cells sorted from blood. The receptor set was obtained from a man aged 18 to 30 in good health. Both conserved end residues are part of each CDR3. Each record gives: V gene, D gene, J gene, clone size, CDR3 protein, CDR3 DNA. A D gene is named only where the DNA matches it firmly. Clone size is shown for a subset of rows, as once, few, many or a class of expanded clone.

TRBV19,.,TRBJ1-5,.,CASSPGGGVGNQPQHF,TGTGCCAGTAGCCCCGGGGGGGGCGTCGGCAATCAGCCCCAGCATTTT
TRBV5-1,.,TRBJ2-1,.,CASSFTGSSSYNEQFF,TGCGCCAGCAGCTTCACAGGGTCGAGCTCCTACAATGAGCAGTTCTTC
TRBV19,.,TRBJ2-1,.,CASSIEAVGLRSYNEQFF,TGTGCCAGTAGTATAGAGGCAGTTGGACTCCGCTCCTACAATGAGCAGTTCTTC
TRBV19,.,TRBJ1-1,.,CASSTSGLMNTEAFF,TGTGCCAGTAGTACCTCGGGACTTATGAACACTGAAGCTTTCTTT
TRBV7-6,TRBD1,TRBJ2-2,.,CASSPFGTGKTGELFF,TGTGCCAGCAGTCCGTTTGGGACAGGGAAGACCGGGGAGCTGTTTTTT
TRBV19,.,TRBJ1-2,.,CASSIQHGYGYTF,TGTGCCAGTAGTATCCAACACGGCTATGGCTACACCTTC
TRBV15,.,TRBJ2-7,.,CATSRGWGGASTGEQYF,TGTGCCACCAGCAGAGGGTGGGGTGGGGCATCTACAGGGGAGCAGTACTTC
TRBV28,TRBD1,TRBJ2-2,.,CASRDTGATGELFF,TGTGCCAGCAGGGATACAGGGGCGACCGGGGAGCTGTTTTTT
TRBV19,TRBD1,TRBJ1-5,once,CASSPTGLIQPQHF,TGTGCCAGTAGCCCGACAGGGCTTATTCAGCCCCAGCATTTT
TRBV6-1,.,TRBJ1-5,.,CASNGGGGQPQHF,TGTGCCAGCAATGGGGGCGGTGGTCAGCCCCAGCATTTT
TRBV7-2,.,TRBJ1-1,.,CASSLAGGNVQAFF,TGTGCCAGCAGCTTGGCGGGGGGAAACGTTCAAGCTTTCTTT
TRBV27,.,TRBJ1-2,.,CASSPGTGGTGYTF,TGTGCCAGCAGTCCCGGGACTGGTGGGACTGGCTACACCTTC
TRBV6-5,TRBD1,TRBJ2-7,.,CASSSPGQSYEQYF,TGTGCCAGCAGTTCCCCGGGACAGTCCTACGAGCAGTACTTC
TRBV7-8,.,TRBJ2-4,.,CASSLGPLWGITKNIQYF,TGTGCCAGCAGCTTAGGCCCTCTTTGGGGAATTACCAAAAACATTCAGTACTTC
TRBV25-1,.,TRBJ1-1,.,CASSESSMNTEAFF,TGTGCCAGCAGTGAATCGTCTATGAACACTGAAGCTTTCTTT
TRBV2,.,TRBJ2-5,.,CASVAWETQYF,TGTGCCAGCGTGGCTTGGGAGACCCAGTACTTC
TRBV5-4,.,TRBJ2-2,.,CASSPIVDTGELFF,TGTGCCAGCAGCCCTATCGTCGACACCGGGGAGCTGTTTTTT
TRBV6-4,.,TRBJ2-2,.,CASSDSPRNTGELFF,TGTGCCAGCAGTGACTCACCCCGGAACACCGGGGAGCTGTTTTTT
TRBV10-2,.,TRBJ1-1,.,CASSDRWGNTEAFF,TGCGCCAGCAGTGACCGGTGGGGGAATACTGAAGCTTTCTTT
TRBV21-1,.,TRBJ2-6,.,CASSIPGLPRAGANVLTF,TGTGCCAGCAGCATTCCGGGTCTCCCCAGGGCTGGGGCCAACGTCCTGACTTTC
TRBV7-7,.,TRBJ2-3,.,CASSQSGTDTQYF,TGTGCTAGCAGCCAGAGCGGCACAGATACGCAGTATTTT
TRBV21-1,.,TRBJ1-3,.,CASSKGEGLAAKSSGNTIYF,TGTGCCAGCAGCAAAGGAGAAGGCCTGGCAGCCAAGAGCTCTGGAAACACCATATATTTT
TRBV5-6,.,TRBJ1-1,.,CASSLYRAAAEAFF,TGTGCCAGCAGCTTGTATCGGGCGGCAGCTGAAGCTTTCTTT
TRBV5-1,TRBD1,TRBJ2-7,.,CASSLEGQGGTYEQYF,TGCGCCAGCAGCTTGGAAGGACAGGGTGGGACCTACGAGCAGTACTTC
TRBV9,TRBD2,TRBJ2-3,.,CASSVVGGGPTDTQYF,TGTGCCAGCAGCGTAGTGGGCGGGGGGCCCACAGATACGCAGTATTTT
TRBV30,TRBD1,TRBJ1-4,.,CAWSGDRVEKLFF,TGTGCCTGGAGTGGGGACAGGGTTGAAAAACTGTTTTTT
TRBV6-1,.,TRBJ1-2,.,CASSEGTPGGGYTF,TGTGCCAGCAGTGAAGGGACACCCGGCGGTGGCTACACCTTC
TRBV5-1,TRBD2,TRBJ2-3,.,CASSRGSGLAVTDTQYF,TGCGCCAGCAGCCGCGGGTCCGGACTAGCGGTCACAGATACGCAGTATTTT
TRBV21-1,.,TRBJ2-6,.,CASSKARLDRGLPSGANVLTF,TGTGCCAGCAGCAAAGCTCGACTGGACAGGGGTTTACCCTCTGGGGCCAACGTCCTGACTTTC
TRBV20-1,.,TRBJ1-2,once,CSAREIGQLTF,TGCAGTGCTAGAGAAATAGGCCAACTCACCTTC
TRBV9,TRBD1,TRBJ1-2,once,CASSPRDRAGYTF,TGTGCCAGCAGCCCCCGGGACAGAGCTGGCTACACCTTC
TRBV5-4,.,TRBJ1-6,.,CASSPQGYNSPLHF,TGTGCCAGCAGCCCTCAGGGGTATAATTCACCCCTCCACTTT
TRBV4-1,TRBD1,TRBJ2-7,.,CASSQIIRDRSSYEQYF,TGCGCCAGCAGCCAAATTATCCGGGACAGGAGCTCCTACGAGCAGTACTTC
TRBV10-3,.,TRBJ2-5,.,CAISEGPQRETQYF,TGTGCCATCAGTGAGGGCCCCCAGAGGGAGACCCAGTACTTC
TRBV5-1,TRBD2,TRBJ2-1,.,CASSFYTSGSHNEQFF,TGCGCCAGCAGCTTCTATACTAGCGGGAGTCACAATGAGCAGTTCTTC
TRBV18,.,TRBJ2-2,.,CASSPQSTTGELFF,TGTGCCAGCTCACCACAATCGACCACCGGGGAGCTGTTTTTT
TRBV6-6,.,TRBJ1-4,.,CASNVGLPNEKLFF,TGTGCCAGCAATGTGGGACTCCCTAATGAAAAACTGTTTTTT
TRBV7-8,.,TRBJ1-5,.,CASSLTDTSQPQHF,TGTGCCAGCAGCTTAACCGACACCAGCCAGCCCCAGCATTTT
TRBV6-6,TRBD1,TRBJ1-3,.,CASSSPGTGANTIYF,TGTGCCAGCAGTTCCCCCGGGACAGGGGCAAACACCATATATTTT
TRBV5-6,.,TRBJ2-1,.,CASSWRAYNEQFF,TGTGCCAGCAGTTGGCGGGCCTACAATGAGCAGTTCTTC
TRBV11-3,TRBD1,TRBJ2-3,.,CASSLGDRTDTQYF,TGTGCCAGCAGCTTAGGGGACAGGACAGATACGCAGTATTTT
TRBV11-2,TRBD2,TRBJ2-5,.,CASSLVGLGVQETQYF,TGTGCCAGCAGCTTAGTGGGACTAGGGGTCCAAGAGACCCAGTACTTC